This T cell receptor (beta chain) was obtained from a study of spatial heterogeneity in lung cancer. Every TCR cDNA molecule carried a tag that served as a unique molecular identifier. TCRdb analysed the 5' RACE reads with MiXCR anew, one entry per CDR3 protein. The table has about 5,000 distinct CDR3 sequences, around 5% seen once; the top ten hold roughly a tenth. J gave up 7 bases and V 2 bases, and 2 bases lay outside the gene matches. The CDR3 sequence is 14 residues long. Per germline, CDR1 SGHRS and CDR2 YFSETQ. Time point indicated: sample taken at primary tumor resection. Unsorted whole RNA samples from tumor, nontumor lung or frozen PBMC were sequenced. By frequency in the sample, this clonotype is medium-sized.

This receptor was identified in a female donor with early-stage non-small cell lung cancer. The rearrangement links TRBV5-1 to TRBJ2-1; 11 bases fit TRBD2. The sequencing used normal lung tissue next to the tumor, collected at surgery. CDR3 region: CASSLLAGVNEQFF. Written as DNA, the CDR3 is TGCGCCAGCAGCTTACTAGCGGGAGTGAATGAGCAGTTCTTC.